The entry that follows covers one T cell receptor (beta chain) sequence. The germline gives CDR1 SEHNR, CDR2 FQNEAQ (reference sequence). The CDR3 spans 15 residues. V was trimmed by 5 bases and J by 3 bases, leaving 14 bases between them. The data stem from a study of blood T cell repertoires in COVID-19. Study information: Sites in the United States, Italy and Spain provided acute and convalescent COVID-19 samples.

Per the study methods: Amplification of reference gene primers was used by the study to estimate nucleated cell counts. This table comes from immunoSEQ multiplex PCR, and its TCRdb copy is limited to in-frame clones, with some not included. That table is the source of V, J and clone size, and D and trimming were worked out from the DNA. This sample has about 140,000 clones, with 75% to 80% found just once. Either two negative PCRs, clearance, or symptom resolution qualified Cohort 3 donors as recovered. This clonotype originated in a woman aged 50 to 60 who had recovered from COVID-19. Sequences were obtained from PBMCs or T cells enriched from blood (not recorded which). The chain is built from TRBV7-9 and TRBJ1-3; D is possibly TRBD1 (6 bases). The CDR3 nucleotides read TGTGCCAGCAGCCGGACCGGGACAAGTGGAAACACCATATATTTT. It is translated as CASSRTGTSGNTIYF.